This T cell receptor (beta chain) was sequenced in a study of early T cells in non-severe SARS-CoV-2 infection. V lost 0 bases and J lost 4, with 4 bases in between. Per germline, CDR1 SGHDT and CDR2 YYEEEE. CDR3 length: 12 residues. This clonotype has only a few counts. TCRdb reanalysed the 5' RACE reads using MiXCR and keeps one entry per CDR3 protein. The sample records more than 50,000 distinct CDR3 sequences, around 13% being singletons. This specimen consisted of whole blood, obtained at baseline. This chain links TRBV5-6 with TRBJ1-2; D gene ambiguous. The sequence came from an adult who was a healthcare worker with PCR-confirmed SARS-CoV-2 infection or an uninfected control (not recorded which). The CDR3 DNA sequence: TGTGCCAGCAGCTTGGAACCCTATGGCTACACCTTC. Its protein is CASSLEPYGYTF. The entire variable domain, with the rest obtained from reference TRBV5-6 and TRBJ1-2, is as follows: DAGVTQSPTHLIKTRGQQVTLRCSPKSGHDTVSWYQQALGQGPQFIFQYYEEEERQRGNFPDRFSGHQFPNYSSELNVNALLLGDSALYLCASSLEPYGYTFGSGTRLTVV.